These 9 T cell receptor beta chains were all obtained from the same sample, sequenced in a study of T cell responses to AZD1222 COVID-19 vaccine. Profiled with immunoSEQ multiplex PCR; TCRdb holds only in-frame clones, not every one. The sample lists around 28,000 clones, roughly nine tenths occurring once. The material was peripheral blood, obtained on day 0 of AZD1222 vaccination. These receptors originate from an adult in good health.

CDR3 amino acids: CASSPGGGVNTEAFF. CDR3 bases: TGCGCCAGCAGCCCCGGTGGGGGGGTGAACACTGAAGCTTTCTTT. The chain links TRBV5-1 to TRBJ1-1; a possible D gene is TRBD1 (5 bases). Per the germline V gene, CDR1 is SGHRS and CDR2 is YFSETQ. The CDR3 is made up of 15 amino acids. Trimming removed 4 bases from V and 0 bases from J, with 13 bases in between.

The V call is TRBV28, the J call TRBJ1-2, with 7 bases fitting TRBD1. V shed 6 bases, J shed 13 bases, and the junction held 14 bases outside the gene matches. Per germline, CDR1 MDHEN and CDR2 SYDVKM. This CDR3 comprises 13 residues. CDR3 coding DNA: TGTGCCAGCAGCCCCCAGCCGGGACAGCGACCCACCTTC. Residues: CASSPQPGQRPTF.

The V gene is TRBV28, the J gene TRBJ1-4; tentative D call: TRBD1 (5 bases). V dropped 6 bases and J dropped 8 bases, with 19 bases sitting between them. Germline CDR1 MDHEN, CDR2 SYDVKM. The CDR3 contains 15 residues. In DNA form, the CDR3 reads TGTGCCAGCAGGCCTCAGGGAGGACGAGGGGAAAAACTGTTTTTT. It codes for CASRPQGGRGEKLFF.

The J gene is TRBJ1-2, the V gene TRBV5-4; 7 bases align to TRBD1. V lost 0 bases to trimming and J lost 0 bases; unmatched junction nucleotides: 2. CDR1 SGHNT and CDR2 YYREEE come from the germline V gene (reference sequence). The length of the CDR3 is 15 residues. DNA for the CDR3: TGTGCCAGCAGCTTGGGGCAGGGGGCTAACTATGGCTACACCTTC. This gives the protein CASSLGQGANYGYTF. The whole variable domain, filled in from reference TRBV5-4 and TRBJ1-2, reads ETGVTQSPTHLIKTRGQQVTLRCSSQSGHNTVSWYQQALGQGPQFIFQYYREEENGRGNFPPRFSGLQFPNYSSELNVNALELDDSALYLCASSLGQGANYGYTFGSGTRLTVV.

The CDR3 spells CASIARVSYNEQFF. The DNA of the CDR3 is TGTGCCAGCATCGCGAGGGTCTCCTACAATGAGCAGTTCTTC. This rearrangement joins TRBV2 to TRBJ2-1; a possible D gene is TRBD2 (5 bases). Trimming took off 7 bases at V and 0 bases at J, with 10 bases between the two ends. This CDR3 comprises 14 residues. Germline V lookup: CDR1 SNHLY, CDR2 FYNNEI.

This chain uses TRBV7-2 with TRBJ2-1, with a tentative D call TRBD1 (5 bases). Per germline, CDR1 SGHTA and CDR2 FQGNSA. V lost 5 bases and J lost 5, with 10 bases in between. The CDR3 has 13 residues. The CDR3 DNA sequence: TGTGCCAGCAGCCCTTCCAGGGACAATGAGCAGTTCTTC. It codes for CASSPSRDNEQFF.

The J gene is TRBJ1-6, the V gene TRBV7-9; 7 bases map to TRBD1. V trimming: 4 bases; J trimming: 7 bases; junction bases outside the gene matches: 7. Germline V gives CDR1 SEHNR, CDR2 FQNEAQ (reference sequence). CDR3 size: 15 residues. CDR3 sequence: CASSSDRVGNSPLHF. In DNA, the CDR3 is TGTGCCAGCAGCTCCGACAGGGTGGGGAATTCACCCCTCCACTTT.

The rearrangement joins TRBV5-1 to TRBJ1-1, with D perhaps TRBD1 (5 bases). The CDR3 spans 15 residues. V lost 0 bases, J lost 0 bases, and 9 bases lay in between. The V gene's germline CDR1 is SGHRS and CDR2 YFSETQ. Here the CDR3 reads CASSLVGGVNTEAFF. CDR3 nucleotide sequence: TGCGCCAGCAGCTTGGTGGGGGGTGTGAACACTGAAGCTTTCTTT.

This rearrangement joins TRBV12-3 or TRBV12-4 to TRBJ1-5; 7 bases agree with TRBD1. Unmatched junction bases numbered 9, after V lost 9 bases and J lost 7 bases. The CDR3 is made up of 13 amino acids. The CDR3 DNA reads TGTGCCAGTTCACAGGGGAGAGGACAGCCCCAGCATTTT. It codes for CASSQGRGQPQHF.